This T cell receptor (beta chain) was sequenced for a study of blood T cell repertoires in COVID-19 (dated by TCRdb to about 2020). In the study overall: Collaborator samples came from the United States, Italy and Spain and covered acute and convalescent phases of COVID-19. The material from the prospective study consisted of cDNA or gDNA derived from T cells, B-cell-depleted T cells, or PBMCs. The dataset comprised deeply sampled blood TCRbeta repertoires from subjects exposed to, actively infected with, or recovered from COVID-19. The repertoires were released in a freely available public database intended as a resource for research on the immune response to SARS-CoV-2. The samples were drawn from the first 160 participants of the ongoing ImmuneRACE study and from under 1,500 subjects provided by 6 global collaborators. The sample metadata nearly always contained a de-identified subject ID, COVID-19 status, age in years and sex. Where HLA class I and class II types were available, the types were taken from metadata supplied by the sample provider, not from assay-based typing. What the research found in general, with its limitations: How much clinical and demographic metadata was included differed by source and by participant, and the metadata was provided uncurated.

CDR1 SGHRS and CDR2 YFSETQ were looked up in the germline V gene. V is cut by 3 bases and J by 5 bases, and the space between the germline ends is 11 bases. The CDR3 runs 13 amino acids, cysteine and phenylalanine included. Here the CDR3 DNA is all that survives: 39 bases in frame from base 1. TCRbeta CDR3 regions were amplified from genomic DNA by means of the immunoSEQ Assay, a bias-controlled multiplex PCR. The original methods were these. The number of nucleated cells in each sample was estimated by amplification of reference gene primers within the assay. To quantify the absolute abundance of each unique TCRbeta CDR3 rearrangement, sequence reads were collapsed and filtered. For each sample, productive Simpson clonality was calculated as the square root of Simpson's diversity index across productive rearrangements. TCRdb retrieved this table from immuneACCESS and kept in-frame rearrangements only. Not all clones are present; in checked studies, unresolved V genes account for under half, and no reason is known for the remainder. Clone size and V and J calls were adopted from that table, with D and trimming inferred from the DNA. The sample table records fewer than 250,000 clones; approximately 84% of these occur just once. Jointly, the top ten make up under 4% of the sample.

About this clone: Its target antigen remains unknown. No base quality values were provided; no much bigger clone lies one nucleotide off.

Enrolling through a virtual design, the prospective study's participants ranged in age from about 18 to 89 years and lived across roughly 23 United States geographic areas. To assign participants to cohorts, the prospective study relied on clinical history that participants themselves reported in a screening survey and a study questionnaire. For ImmuneRACE Cohort 3, a participant was defined as recovered based on two consecutive negative NP/OP PCR tests, clearance by a healthcare professional, or resolution of symptoms. Each participant in the prospective study had whole blood, serum and a nasopharyngeal or oropharyngeal swab collected by mobile phlebotomists. Additional blood draws and questionnaires over an approximately 2-month period could optionally be provided by prospective study participants. Prospective study blood samples were shipped either frozen or at room temperature before DNA extraction.

Material: PBMCs or T cells enriched from blood (not recorded which). This receptor chain uses TRBV5-1 and TRBJ1-1; possibly the D gene is TRBD1, per 6 matching bases. The TCR originated in a woman in her 30s who had recovered from COVID-19. The nucleotides read TGCGCCAGCAGCTCTGACAGGCGTACTGAAGCTTTCTTT. This is translated as CASSSDRRTEAFF.